The 23 T cell receptor beta chains presented below share a single source sample, sequenced in a study of cytomegalovirus exposure and HLA in healthy donors. Only in-frame clones appear in the TCRdb table, and some are missing; sequencing was by immunoSEQ multiplex PCR. The sample consists of approximately 200,000 clones, 80% to 85% of them appearing once. Sequencing was performed on PBMCs. These receptors were obtained from a woman aged 25 to 39 in good health and CMV-seronegative.

This clone was picked up many times. V usage is TRBV25-1 and J usage is TRBJ1-2; no definite D call. Germline CDR1 is MGHDK and CDR2 is SYGVNS. The CDR3 has 12 amino acids. Trimming took off 10 bases at V and 0 bases at J, with 9 bases between the two ends. For the CDR3, the DNA is TGTGCCATCCAGGATCCTAACTATGGCTACACCTTC. Its protein product is CAIQDPNYGYTF.

CDR3 residues: CASSPTGGMEKLFF. The CDR3 bases are TGTGCCAGCAGCCCGACAGGGGGAATGGAAAAACTGTTTTTT. This rearrangement joins TRBV6-4 to TRBJ1-4; the match to TRBD1 covers 9 bases. Germline CDR1 and CDR2: MRHNA and SNTAGT. This CDR3 comprises 14 residues. J gave up 8 bases and V 6 bases, and 7 bases lay outside the gene matches.

The chain couples TRBV9 to TRBJ1-1; no clear D gene. Germline CDR1 reads SGDLS; CDR2 reads YYNGEE. The CDR3 is 13 amino acids. The germline V and J ends were trimmed by 3 bases and 6 bases, with 12 bases remaining between them. In DNA form, the CDR3 reads TGTGCCAGCAGCGGTCTGGTGGGAGCTGAAGCTTTCTTT. Translating gives CASSGLVGAEAFF.

The chain joins TRBV9 to TRBJ2-1; 9 bases are shared with TRBD2. Germline lookup yields CDR1 SGDLS and CDR2 YYNGEE. The CDR3 contains 16 residues. The junction had 6 bases not matched to a gene; V was cut back by 0 bases and J by 5 bases. CDR3 in DNA: TGTGCCAGCAGCGTAGCGGTTAGCGGGGGAAACAATGAGCAGTTCTTC. Protein product: CASSVAVSGGNNEQFF.

This clone is a singleton in its sample. The chain combines TRBV29-1 with TRBJ2-7, with a possible D match to TRBD1 (7 bases). Germline CDR1 is SQVTM and CDR2 is ANQGSEA. The V end lost 3 bases, the J end lost 3 bases, and 15 bases lay between the germline ends. The CDR3 loop spans 14 amino acids. CDR3 DNA sequence: TGCAGCGTTGATATCCAGGGGGGTCTCTACGAGCAGTACTTC. This codes for CSVDIQGGLYEQYF.

This chain joins TRBV9 and TRBJ2-3; 9 nucleotides line up with TRBD2. V gave up 0 bases and J gave up 0 bases; unmatched junction bases: 5. Germline CDR1 SGDLS, CDR2 YYNGEE. CDR3 length equals 17 residues. The CDR3 DNA follows: TGTGCCAGCAGCGTAGGCGGGGGGGAAACTAGCACAGATACGCAGTATTTT. It specifies CASSVGGGETSTDTQYF.

This clone was detected only once. The chain employs TRBV27 and TRBJ1-4; 7 positions match TRBD1. The CDR3 loop spans 16 amino acids. CDR1 MNHEY and CDR2 SMNVEV come from the germline V gene (reference sequence). The V gene end was trimmed by 6 bases and the J gene end by 0 bases; junction bases not matched to a gene: 7. The CDR3 loop is CASSWTGQATNEKLFF. The CDR3 DNA reads TGTGCCAGCAGCTGGACAGGACAAGCAACTAATGAAAAACTGTTTTTT.

The count of this clone is one. CDR3 protein: CATGQGAWSYEQYF. The CDR3 DNA is TGTGCCACTGGGCAGGGGGCATGGTCCTACGAGCAGTACTTC. This chain joins TRBV27 and TRBJ2-7; the match to TRBD1 covers 8 bases. V shed 10 bases and J 1 base; nucleotides not matched to a gene: 9. Looked up from germline, CDR1 is MNHEY and CDR2 is SMNVEV (reference sequence). The CDR3 length is 14 residues.

This sequence joins TRBV7-2 and TRBJ2-1; 9 bases line up with TRBD2. CDR1 is SGHTA and CDR2 is FQGNSA in the germline V gene. Trimming cost V 1 base and J 5 bases; bases outside gene matches: 9. The length of the CDR3 is 17 residues. CDR3 sequence reads: CASSLVSGRSVNNEQFF. CDR3 DNA sequence: TGTGCCAGCAGCTTAGTGAGCGGGAGGAGCGTAAACAATGAGCAGTTCTTC.

The chain carries TRBV25-1 and TRBJ1-2; D may be TRBD1 (6 bases). Germline CDR1 and CDR2: MGHDK and SYGVNS. The CDR3 sequence is 13 residues long. The V end was cut by 2 bases, the J end by 8 bases, with 12 bases between. In DNA form, the CDR3 reads TGTGCCAGCAGTGAACAGGGGCGTGCGGGCTACACCTTC. This encodes CASSEQGRAGYTF.

In this sample, this clone turned up once. The V call is TRBV6-5, the J call TRBJ1-1; D call uncertain. Deletions cut 2 bases from V and 4 bases from J, with 8 bases between. CDR1 and CDR2 from the germline V gene are MNHEY and SVGAGI. This CDR3 is built from 13 residues. The CDR3 bases are TGTGCCAGCAGTTACGAGGTGAGCACTGAAGCTTTCTTT. Encoded protein: CASSYEVSTEAFF.

This sequence joins TRBV5-1 and TRBJ1-3; TRBD1 agrees at 8 bases. Germline V lookup: CDR1 SGHRS, CDR2 YFSETQ. The J segment lost 9 bases and the V segment lost 4 bases, leaving 9 bases of the junction unmatched. The CDR3 totals 14 residues. For the CDR3, the DNA is TGCGCCAGCAGCCCCGGACAGGGAGTAAGCACCATATATTTT. This gives the protein CASSPGQGVSTIYF.

This clone was counted once. This chain joins TRBV29-1 and TRBJ2-7, with TRBD1 as a possible D gene (5 bases). Germline-derived CDR1 and CDR2 are SQVTM and ANQGSEA. Trimming took off 6 bases at V and 6 bases at J, with 18 bases between the two ends. The CDR3 length is 13 residues. The CDR3 nucleotides read TGCAGCGTCGCTGCGACAGCAGCCCCCGAGCAGTACTTC. Translation gives CSVAATAAPEQYF.

This clone occurred many times. This rearrangement joins TRBV4-1 to TRBJ2-1; D is ambiguous. The CDR3 has 17 amino acids. CDR1 and CDR2 from the germline V gene are MGHRA and YSYEKL. V was shortened by 1 base and J by 2 bases, with 15 bases between the two germline ends. CDR3 DNA sequence: TGCGCCAGCAGCCAAGTTGACTTAGGTTTTACCTACAATGAGCAGTTCTTC. It yields the protein CASSQVDLGFTYNEQFF.

As regards this clone: Additional DNA sequences in this sample encode the identical CDR3. V gene TRBV5-1 combines with J gene TRBJ2-3; 7 nucleotides align to TRBD2. V shed 0 bases and J 3 bases; nucleotides not matched to a gene: 1. This CDR3 has 14 residues. Germline CDR1 SGHRS, CDR2 YFSETQ. The CDR3: CASSLEAGTDTQYF. Written as DNA, the CDR3 is TGCGCCAGCAGCTTGGAAGCGGGGACAGATACGCAGTATTTT.

The rearrangement joins TRBV2 to TRBJ1-5, with D possibly matching TRBD1 (5 bases). CDR1 is SNHLY, CDR2 FYNNEI, per germline. The CDR3 sequence is 15 residues long. With 2 bases removed from V and 3 bases from J, the gap between germline ends came to 11 bases. The CDR3 DNA reads TGTGCCAGCAGTGAATACAGGATCCCCAATCAGCCCCAGCATTTT. Protein sequence: CASSEYRIPNQPQHF.

The chain uses TRBV28 and TRBJ2-7; perhaps TRBD2 as D (6 bases). The CDR3 loop spans 14 amino acids. V was shortened by 6 bases and J by 2 bases, with 14 bases between the two germline ends. The germline gives CDR1 MDHEN, CDR2 SYDVKM. In DNA, the CDR3 is TGTGCCAGCAGAGACGGGGGTACCGCCTACGAGCAGTACTTC. Encoded protein: CASRDGGTAYEQYF.

This clone was detected many times. The chain carries TRBV10-3 and TRBJ1-5; D remains unclear. CDR1 ENHRY and CDR2 SYGVKD come from the germline V gene. The V gene lost 7 bases and the J gene lost 0 bases, with 7 bases spanning the gap. The CDR3 covers 13 residues. CDR3 in amino acids: CAIKNSSNQPQHF. DNA for the CDR3: TGTGCCATCAAGAACAGTAGCAATCAGCCCCAGCATTTT.

This clone was detected only once. The chain has TRBV18 and TRBJ1-5, with D possibly matching TRBD1 (6 bases). This CDR3 region has 15 residues. V was pared by 4 bases and J by 0 bases, with 10 bases between. Germline V gene lookup returns CDR1 KGHSH and CDR2 LQKENI. CDR3 residues: CASSRDRHSNQPQHF. In DNA form, the CDR3 reads TGTGCCAGCTCACGAGACAGGCATAGCAATCAGCCCCAGCATTTT.

The chain joins TRBV28 to TRBJ1-2; 11 bases match TRBD1. This CDR3 has 14 amino acids. The V segment lost 5 bases and the J segment 5 bases; nucleotides outside the gene matches: 4. CDR1 MDHEN and CDR2 SYDVKM come from the germline V gene. The CDR3 nucleotides read TGTGCCAGCAGTGGGACAGGGGGGGAGTATGGCTACACCTTC. Translated: CASSGTGGEYGYTF.

The V gene is TRBV10-3, the J gene TRBJ1-2; D remains unclear. In germline, CDR1 is ENHRY, CDR2 SYGVKD. This CDR3 spans 13 amino acids. Trimming removed 8 bases from V and 2 bases from J, with 12 bases in between. The CDR3 DNA sequence: TGTGCCATCCGGGAGGCCGTAAACTATGGCTACACCTTC. Its translation is CAIREAVNYGYTF.

The chain carries TRBV7-9 and TRBJ1-1; D gene unclear. The CDR3 is 14 amino acids. Per the germline V gene, CDR1 is SEHNR and CDR2 is FQNEAQ (reference sequence). V was clipped by 3 bases and J by 1 base, with 9 bases between them. The CDR3 DNA reads TGTGCCAGCAGCTTCGAGGGCCCGAACACTGAAGCTTTCTTT. This sequence encodes CASSFEGPNTEAFF.

This clone occurred a few times. The genes are TRBV4-1 and TRBJ1-2; possibly TRBD1 for D (6 bases). Trimming took off 4 bases at V and 5 bases at J, with 17 bases between the two ends. From germline, CDR1 is MGHRA and CDR2 YSYEKL. This CDR3 has 15 amino acids. The CDR3 bases are TGCGCCAGCAGCCCAGGGGCCGGGGGGACATATGGCTACACCTTC. Residues: CASSPGAGGTYGYTF.